This T cell receptor beta chain derives from a study of OX40 agonist ivuxolimab in advanced cancers. Germline lookup yields CDR1 SGHDT and CDR2 YYEEEE. The length of the CDR3 is 14 residues. V was cut by 2 bases and J by 0 bases, with 9 bases left in between. TCRdb's table, derived via immunoSEQ multiplex PCR, lists solely in-frame clones and lacks some. Of 50,000 to 75,000 clones in the sample, approximately 92% were seen once. Sample: CD4+ or CD8+ T cells sorted from blood, taken in a trial of the OX40 agonist ivuxolimab. The V gene is TRBV5-6, the J gene TRBJ2-7; D unresolved. This TCR was recovered from an adult with an advanced solid tumor such as melanoma, head and neck, liver or kidney cancer. Here the CDR3 DNA reads TGTGCCAGCAGCTTCTTCGGTAGCTCCTACGAGCAGTACTTC. Residues: CASSFFGSSYEQYF.